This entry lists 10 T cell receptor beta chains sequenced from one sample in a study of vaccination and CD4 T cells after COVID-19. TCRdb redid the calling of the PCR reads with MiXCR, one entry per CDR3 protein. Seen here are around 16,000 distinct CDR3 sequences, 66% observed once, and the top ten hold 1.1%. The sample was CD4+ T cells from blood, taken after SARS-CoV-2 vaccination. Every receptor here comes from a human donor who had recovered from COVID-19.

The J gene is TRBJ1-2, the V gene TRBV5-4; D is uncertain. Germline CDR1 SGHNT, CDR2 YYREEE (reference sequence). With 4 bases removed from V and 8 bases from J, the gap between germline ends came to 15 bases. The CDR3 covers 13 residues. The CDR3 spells CASSRWGFGGYTF. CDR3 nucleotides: TGTGCCAGCAGCCGGTGGGGTTTCGGAGGCTACACCTTC.

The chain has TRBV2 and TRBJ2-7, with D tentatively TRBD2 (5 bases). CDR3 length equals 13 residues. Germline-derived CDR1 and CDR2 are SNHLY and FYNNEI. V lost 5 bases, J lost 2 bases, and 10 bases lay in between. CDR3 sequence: CASSIAPAYEQYF. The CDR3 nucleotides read TGTGCCAGCAGTATAGCGCCAGCCTACGAGCAGTACTTC.

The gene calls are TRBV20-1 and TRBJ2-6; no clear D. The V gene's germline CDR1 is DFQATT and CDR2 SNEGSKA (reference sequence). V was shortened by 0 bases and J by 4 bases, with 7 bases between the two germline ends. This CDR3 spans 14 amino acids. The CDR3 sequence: CSARDPGGANVLTF. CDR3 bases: TGCAGTGCTAGAGACCCCGGAGGGGCCAACGTCCTGACTTTC.

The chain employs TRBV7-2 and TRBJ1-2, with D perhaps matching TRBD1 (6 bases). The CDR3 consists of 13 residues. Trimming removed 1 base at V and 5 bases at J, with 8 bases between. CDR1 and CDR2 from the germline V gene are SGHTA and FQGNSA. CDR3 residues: CASSLDRVYGYTF. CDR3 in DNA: TGTGCCAGCAGCTTAGACAGGGTGTATGGCTACACCTTC. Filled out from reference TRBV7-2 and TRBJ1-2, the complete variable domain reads GAGVSQSPSNKVTEKGKDVELRCDPISGHTALYWYRQSLGQGLEFLIYFQGNSAPDKSGLPSDRFSAERTGGSVSTLTIQRTQQEDSAVYLCASSLDRVYGYTFGSGTRLTVV.

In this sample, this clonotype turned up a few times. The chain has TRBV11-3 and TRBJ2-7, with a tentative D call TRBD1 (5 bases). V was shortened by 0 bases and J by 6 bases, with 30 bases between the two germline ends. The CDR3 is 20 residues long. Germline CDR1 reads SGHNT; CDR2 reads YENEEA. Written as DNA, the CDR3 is TGTGCCAGCAGCTTAGATATCACCCCCCTTTCTTGCGACAGTCGACGCGAGCAGTACTTC. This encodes CASSLDITPLSCDSRREQYF.

The CDR3 sequence: CAWNRVGYGYTF. Written as DNA, the CDR3 is TGTGCCTGGAACCGGGTAGGCTATGGCTACACCTTC. This chain links TRBV30 with TRBJ1-2; D remains ambiguous. Germline V gene sequence: CDR1 GTSNPN, CDR2 SVGIG (reference sequence). The CDR3 loop spans 12 amino acids. V gave up 4 bases and J gave up 4 bases, with 10 bases separating them.

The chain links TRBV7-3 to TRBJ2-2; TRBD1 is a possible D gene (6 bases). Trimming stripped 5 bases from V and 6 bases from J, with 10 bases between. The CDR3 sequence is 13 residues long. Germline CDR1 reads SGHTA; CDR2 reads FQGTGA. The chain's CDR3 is CASSPQGPGELFF. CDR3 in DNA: TGTGCCAGCAGCCCCCAGGGGCCCGGGGAGCTGTTTTTT. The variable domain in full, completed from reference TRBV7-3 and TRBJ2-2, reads GAGVSQTPSNKVTEKGKYVELRCDPISGHTALYWYRQSLGQGPEFLIYFQGTGAADDSGLPNDRFFAVRPEGSVSTLKIQRTERGDSAVYLCASSPQGPGELFFGEGSRLTVL.

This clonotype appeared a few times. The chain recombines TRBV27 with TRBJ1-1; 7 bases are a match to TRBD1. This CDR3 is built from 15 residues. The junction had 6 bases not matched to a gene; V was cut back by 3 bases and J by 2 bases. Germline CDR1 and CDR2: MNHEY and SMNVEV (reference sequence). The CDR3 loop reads CASSLGRGRNTEAFF. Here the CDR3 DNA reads TGTGCCAGCAGTTTGGGGAGGGGGCGAAACACTGAAGCTTTCTTT.

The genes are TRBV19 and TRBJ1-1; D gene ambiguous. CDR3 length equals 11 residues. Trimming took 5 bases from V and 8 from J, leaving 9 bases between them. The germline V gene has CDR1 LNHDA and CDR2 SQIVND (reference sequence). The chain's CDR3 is CASSARLEAFF. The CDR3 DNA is TGTGCCAGTAGTGCCCGGTTGGAAGCTTTCTTT.

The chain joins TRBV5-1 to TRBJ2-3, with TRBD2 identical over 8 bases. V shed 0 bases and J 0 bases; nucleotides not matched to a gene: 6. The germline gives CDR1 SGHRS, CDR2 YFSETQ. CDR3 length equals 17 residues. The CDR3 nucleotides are TGCGCCAGCAGCTTGGGTAAAACTAGCGGTAGCACAGATACGCAGTATTTT. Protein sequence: CASSLGKTSGSTDTQYF.